The 32 T cell receptor beta chains reported below all come from one sample, sequenced in a study of T cell repertoires in cytomegalovirus infection. TCRdb itself ran the reads through MiXCR, one entry per CDR3 protein. The profile covers 740,000 or so distinct CDR3 sequences, with roughly 35% appearing a single time and roughly 2.9% taken by the ten largest. Material for sequencing was PBMCs. These receptors originate from a human donor in good health (CMV status not recorded). Some clones in this sample may be carry-over from other donors' samples.

This rearrangement joins TRBV6-5 to TRBJ1-2, with D unclear. The ends were cut back, 2 bases at V and 7 bases at J, with 11 bases in the middle. The CDR3 contains 13 residues. Germline lookup yields CDR1 MNHEY and CDR2 SVGAGI. CDR3 sequence (DNA): TGTGCCAGCAGTTACGACGGAATCGCTGGCTACACCTTC. The encoded protein is CASSYDGIAGYTF.

This clonotype occurred a few times. The V gene is TRBV6-1, the J gene TRBJ1-1; D gene uncertain. The CDR3 has 16 amino acids. Germline values: CDR1 MNHNS, CDR2 SASEGT. V was cut by 7 bases and J by 0 bases, with 18 bases left in between. Here the CDR3 reads CASTPGGVGMNTEAFF. DNA for the CDR3: TGTGCCAGCACCCCTGGCGGTGTGGGCATGAACACTGAAGCTTTCTTT.

The chain links TRBV6-5 to TRBJ2-7; possible D gene TRBD2, 5 bases. The germline V gene has CDR1 MNHEY and CDR2 SVGAGI. This CDR3 comprises 14 residues. The V gene lost 6 bases and the J gene lost 3 bases, with 15 bases spanning the gap. The DNA for the CDR3 is TGTGCCAGCAGGTATAGCGCGTCGCGCTACGAGCAGTACTTC. Residues: CASRYSASRYEQYF.

This clonotype was found once. The junction and the germline gene differ at one end; a read error may be behind it. The chain couples TRBV19 to TRBJ2-1; 14 bases agree with TRBD2. The CDR3 is 19 residues long. Germline values: CDR1 LNHDA, CDR2 SQIVND (reference sequence). The CDR3 region is CARSIWGLAGDTSYNEQFF. Written as DNA, the CDR3 is TGTGCCCGTAGTATTTGGGGACTAGCGGGAGACACATCCTACAATGAGCAGTTCTTC.

This clonotype was counted only a few times. The rearrangement uses TRBV28 and TRBJ1-6; no definite D call. Trimming took 1 base from V and 4 from J, leaving 8 bases between them. CDR1 is MDHEN, CDR2 SYDVKM, per germline. The CDR3 runs 15 residues. CDR3 sequence: CASSLYTGYNSPLHF. CDR3 nucleotides: TGTGCCAGCAGTTTATATACGGGGTATAATTCACCCCTCCACTTT.

V and J are TRBV7-3 and TRBJ2-3; 14 bases are shared with TRBD2. The V gene end was trimmed by 2 bases and the J gene end by 3 bases; junction bases not matched to a gene: 4. CDR1 is SGHTA, CDR2 FQGTGA, per germline. The CDR3 is 17 amino acids. The CDR3 spells CASSLPGLAGGTDTQYF. The DNA for the CDR3 is TGTGCCAGCAGCTTACCTGGACTAGCGGGGGGAACAGATACGCAGTATTTT.

The chain recombines TRBV6-8 with TRBJ1-2, with 8 bases identical to TRBD1. Germline-derived CDR1 and CDR2 are MNHGY and SAAAGT. The CDR3 is 12 amino acids. Trimming took 6 bases from V and 4 from J; bases not matched to a gene: 1. The CDR3 coding sequence is TGTGCCAGCAGCGACAGGGGCTATGGCTACACCTTC. It specifies CASSDRGYGYTF.

The chain uses TRBV10-1 and TRBJ1-2; D not certain. The germline gives CDR1 WNHNN, CDR2 SYGVQD (reference sequence). The CDR3 extends over 11 amino acids. The DNA for the CDR3 is TGCGTTAGAAGTCCGGAATATGGCTACACCTTC. Its translation: CVRSPEYGYTF.

This clonotype was observed a few times. The rearrangement uses TRBV5-1 and TRBJ1-2; possibly TRBD1 for D (6 bases). The V gene lost 0 bases and the J gene lost 5 bases, with 23 bases spanning the gap. The CDR3 length is 18 residues. CDR1 is SGHRS, CDR2 YFSETQ, per germline. CDR3: CASSLGAAGASPSYGYTF. DNA for the CDR3: TGCGCCAGCAGCTTGGGAGCAGCGGGGGCCTCGCCCTCGTATGGCTACACCTTC.

This sequence joins TRBV7-2 and TRBJ2-7; D ambiguous. CDR1 is SGHTA, CDR2 FQGNSA, per germline. V dropped 3 bases and J dropped 2 bases, with 8 bases sitting between them. The CDR3 has 13 amino acids. CDR3 residues: CASSFYTAYEQYF. The CDR3 coding sequence is TGTGCCAGCAGCTTTTATACAGCCTACGAGCAGTACTTC. The full variable domain, rest sourced from reference TRBV7-2 and TRBJ2-7, is GAGVSQSPSNKVTEKGKDVELRCDPISGHTALYWYRQSLGQGLEFLIYFQGNSAPDKSGLPSDRFSAERTGGSVSTLTIQRTQQEDSAVYLCASSFYTAYEQYFGPGTRLTVT.

The rearrangement links TRBV7-8 to TRBJ2-1; no clear D. The CDR3 is 15 residues long. Germline lookup yields CDR1 SGHVS and CDR2 FQNEAQ. Trimming shortened V by 1 base and J by 9 bases, and 16 bases separated the two germline ends. Written as DNA, the CDR3 is TGTGCCAGCAGCTTAGTTGGTGGGTTGCGTGGTGAGCAGTTCTTC. It encodes CASSLVGGLRGEQFF.

This clonotype was recorded at least ten times. This chain uses TRBV7-2 with TRBJ1-1; 7 bases align to TRBD1. Germline V lookup: CDR1 SGHTA, CDR2 FQGNSA. The CDR3 has 14 residues. The V and J ends lost 5 bases and 4 bases, in that order; junction bases with no gene match: 7. CDR3 nucleotides: TGTGCCAGCAGCCTCGACAGGGTGAGCACTGAAGCTTTCTTT. Amino acid sequence: CASSLDRVSTEAFF.

This rearrangement joins TRBV28 to TRBJ1-1; possible D gene TRBD1, 6 bases. This CDR3 region has 18 residues. CDR1 and CDR2 (germline): MDHEN, SYDVKM. Trimming cost V 2 bases and J 1 base, with 20 bases left between them. The CDR3, as DNA: TGTGCCAGCAGTTTAATGGGGCCAGGGGCTCTCCCGAACACTGAAGCTTTCTTT. The encoded protein is CASSLMGPGALPNTEAFF.

There are a few counts of this clonotype. The chain joins TRBV3-1 to TRBJ1-1, with 8 bases fitting TRBD1. V was clipped by 1 base and J by 10 bases; unmatched bases: 5. The germline CDR1 and CDR2 sequences are LGHDT and YNNKEL (reference sequence). The CDR3 extends over 13 amino acids. The CDR3 sequence is CASSQVQGGGAFF. CDR3 nucleotides: TGTGCCAGCAGCCAAGTACAGGGGGGGGGAGCTTTCTTT.

V gene TRBV15 combines with J gene TRBJ1-6; D unclear. Germline V gene sequence: CDR1 LNHNV, CDR2 YYDKDF (reference sequence). The CDR3 length is 15 residues. V dropped 0 bases and J dropped 5 bases, with 8 bases sitting between them. The CDR3 is CATSRDSGNNSPLHF. The CDR3 nucleotides read TGTGCCACCAGCAGAGATTCCGGGAATAATTCACCCCTCCACTTT.

In regard to this clonotype: The junction shows a germline mismatch at one end, possibly a read error. This sequence joins TRBV7-6 and TRBJ2-7; TRBD2 matches 11 bases. The CDR3 extends over 15 amino acids. Germline values: CDR1 SGHVS, CDR2 FNYEAQ. The CDR3 nucleotides are TGTGCTAGCAGCGAACTAGCGGGAGCTTCCTACGAGCAGTACTTC. The encoded protein is CASSELAGASYEQYF.

In this sample, this clonotype turned up a few times. CDR3: CASSFDSRGTPTDTQYF. CDR3 nucleotides: TGTGCCAGCAGCTTCGATTCCCGTGGGACTCCCACAGATACGCAGTATTTT. The rearrangement joins TRBV11-3 to TRBJ2-3, with a possible D match to TRBD2 (6 bases). The germline V gene has CDR1 SGHNT and CDR2 YENEEA. Trimming pared 3 bases from V and 2 bases from J, leaving 18 bases between. This CDR3 has 17 amino acids.

J is TRBJ2-5 and V is TRBV6-5; TRBD2 might be the D (7 bases). From germline, CDR1 is MNHEY and CDR2 SVGAGI. This CDR3 comprises 14 residues. The V end lost 11 bases, the J end lost 2 bases, and 18 bases lay between the germline ends. The CDR3 nucleotides read TGTGCCTGCCGGGGGGCAGGGCTGCAAGAGACCCAGTACTTC. This codes for CACRGAGLQETQYF.

J is TRBJ2-5 and V is TRBV5-1, with D maybe TRBD2 (5 bases). V was clipped by 1 base and J by 1 base, with 11 bases between them. The CDR3 loop spans 15 amino acids. Germline V gene sequence: CDR1 SGHRS, CDR2 YFSETQ. CDR3 in amino acids: CASSLRGSAQETQYF. Here the CDR3 DNA reads TGCGCCAGCAGCTTGCGGGGTAGCGCCCAAGAGACCCAGTACTTC. The variable domain in full, completed from reference TRBV5-1 and TRBJ2-5, reads KAGVTQTPRYLIKTRGQQVTLSCSPISGHRSVSWYQQTPGQGLQFLFEYFSETQRNKGNFPGRFSGRQFSNSRSEMNVSTLELGDSALYLCASSLRGSAQETQYFGPGTRLLVL.

This clonotype was seen a single time. This sequence joins TRBV5-6 and TRBJ1-6; tentative D call: TRBD1 (5 bases). The V gene's germline CDR1 is SGHDT and CDR2 YYEEEE. V was trimmed by 4 bases and J by 4 bases, leaving 21 bases between them. The CDR3 length is 18 residues. CDR3 bases: TGTGCCAGCAGCCCGGGACCGCAAGATGGGCTTTATAATTCACCCCTCCACTTT. Translation: CASSPGPQDGLYNSPLHF.

This clonotype has just a few counts. V usage is TRBV28 and J usage is TRBJ2-1, with D unclear. V lost 3 bases to trimming and J lost 8 bases, with 14 bases between them. This CDR3 is built from 14 residues. Germline V gene data show CDR1 as MDHEN and CDR2 as SYDVKM. The CDR3 region is CASSLGGPLDEQFF. The CDR3 DNA follows: TGTGCCAGCAGTTTGGGTGGGCCGCTTGATGAGCAGTTCTTC. Together with reference TRBV28 and TRBJ2-1, the CDR3 gives the full variable domain: DVKVTQSSRYLVKRTGEKVFLECVQDMDHENMFWYRQDPGLGLRLIYFSYDVKMKEKGDIPEGYSVSREKKERFSLILESASTNQTSMYLCASSLGGPLDEQFFGPGTRLTVL.

This sequence joins TRBV7-8 and TRBJ2-2, with D uncertain. This CDR3 has 11 residues. Germline V gene lookup returns CDR1 SGHVS and CDR2 FQNEAQ. Trimming cost V 4 bases and J 7 bases, with 4 bases left between them. CDR3 residues: CASSWFGELFF. CDR3 DNA sequence: TGTGCCAGCAGCTGGTTCGGGGAGCTGTTTTTT.

This chain joins TRBV20-1 and TRBJ1-2; a possible D gene is TRBD1 (6 bases). This CDR3 has 13 amino acids. Trimming removed 4 bases at V and 2 bases at J, with 11 bases between. From germline, CDR1 is DFQATT and CDR2 SNEGSKA (reference sequence). CDR3 in DNA: TGCAGTGCTAAAGCTCAGGGGAACTATGGCTACACCTTC. Translating gives CSAKAQGNYGYTF.

This rearrangement joins TRBV5-1 to TRBJ2-7, with TRBD1 identical over 8 bases. CDR3 length: 14 amino acids. The V segment lost 3 bases and the J segment 3 bases; nucleotides outside the gene matches: 5. CDR1 SGHRS and CDR2 YFSETQ come from the germline V gene. The CDR3 nucleotides read TGCGCCAGCAGCTGGGGACAGGAAGGCTACGAGCAGTACTTC. It specifies CASSWGQEGYEQYF.

As regards this clonotype: No conserved phenylalanine or tryptophan is present at the end of the CDR3, so a read error is the likely explanation. The gene calls are TRBV18 and TRBJ1-5, with D maybe TRBD1 (5 bases). Germline loops: CDR1 KGHSH, CDR2 LQKENI. Trimming removed 3 bases from V and 6 bases from J, with 9 bases in between. The CDR3 loop spans 13 amino acids. The CDR3, as DNA: TGTGCCAGCTCACCGAGCGGGGCTCAGCCCCAGCATTTG. Its protein product is CASSPSGAQPQHL.

This clonotype was counted only a few times. A read error is possible here, since a much larger clone lies one base away. The chain uses TRBV7-2 and TRBJ2-2; 7 positions agree with TRBD2. Per germline, CDR1 SGHTA and CDR2 FQGNSA. J lost 4 bases, V lost 5 bases, and 10 bases had no gene match. This CDR3 contains 16 residues. The CDR3 protein is CASSRLTSSGTGELFF. CDR3 nucleotides: TGTGCCAGCAGCCGTTTGACTAGCTCGGGCACCGGGGAGCTGTTTTTT.

This clonotype has only a few counts. The chain couples TRBV28 to TRBJ2-5; 14 bases match TRBD2. Germline assignment: CDR1 MDHEN and CDR2 SYDVKM. Germline trimming cut 9 bases from V and 2 bases from J; bases unmatched to any gene: 11. The CDR3 is made up of 17 amino acids. Written as DNA, the CDR3 is TGTGCCAGTAAGACGACTAGCGGGAGGGCGGGGCAAGAGACCCAGTACTTC. The encoded protein is CASKTTSGRAGQETQYF. The whole variable domain, remainder taken from reference TRBV28 and TRBJ2-5, is DVKVTQSSRYLVKRTGEKVFLECVQDMDHENMFWYRQDPGLGLRLIYFSYDVKMKEKGDIPEGYSVSREKKERFSLILESASTNQTSMYLCASKTTSGRAGQETQYFGPGTRLLVL.

The V and J genes are TRBV7-6 and TRBJ1-2; no clear D gene. The germline CDR1 and CDR2 sequences are SGHVS and FNYEAQ. The CDR3 has 15 residues. The ends were cut back, 2 bases at V and 0 bases at J, with 10 bases in the middle. The CDR3 nucleotides are TGTGCCAGCAGCTTATACCAGGAATCTAACTATGGCTACACCTTC. It encodes CASSLYQESNYGYTF. Full variable domain (rest looked up from reference TRBV7-6 and TRBJ1-2): GAGVSQSPRYKVTKRGQDVALRCDPISGHVSLYWYRQALGQGPEFLTYFNYEAQQDKSGLPNDRFSAERPEGSISTLTIQRTEQRDSAMYRCASSLYQESNYGYTFGSGTRLTVV.

This sequence joins TRBV2 and TRBJ2-7; no clear D gene. The CDR3 length is 14 residues. V was clipped by 1 base and J by 3 bases, with 10 bases between them. The V gene's germline CDR1 is SNHLY and CDR2 FYNNEI. The CDR3 is CASSEGETLYEQYF. In nucleotides, the CDR3 is TGTGCCAGCAGTGAAGGAGAGACTCTCTACGAGCAGTACTTC.

The table lists this clonotype with a few counts. This chain connects TRBV5-4 to TRBJ1-6, with D perhaps matching TRBD1 (6 bases). Germline loops: CDR1 SGHNT, CDR2 YYREEE (reference sequence). V was pared by 4 bases and J by 7 bases, with 15 bases between. This CDR3 is built from 15 residues. The CDR3 nucleotides are TGTGCCAGCAGCACTAGACAGGTCGGAAATTCACCCCTCCACTTT. Amino acids: CASSTRQVGNSPLHF.

A remark on this clonotype: A read error may account for a junction end that differs from germline. The chain employs TRBV7-9 and TRBJ2-7; 7 bases fit TRBD1. From germline, CDR1 is SEHNR and CDR2 FQNEAQ (reference sequence). This CDR3 region has 15 residues. This CDR3 is CSSSRLGDRSYEHYF. The DNA of the CDR3 is TGTTCCAGCAGCCGCCTTGGGGACAGATCCTACGAGCATTACTTC.

This clonotype was seen ten or more times. This chain connects TRBV12-3 or TRBV12-4 to TRBJ2-3; TRBD2 might be the D (6 bases). This CDR3 has 14 amino acids. V lost 5 bases, J lost 5 bases, and 14 bases lay in between. The CDR3 coding sequence is TGTGCCAGCAGTAGAGTAGCGGAAAGAGATACGCAGTATTTT. Its protein is CASSRVAERDTQYF.